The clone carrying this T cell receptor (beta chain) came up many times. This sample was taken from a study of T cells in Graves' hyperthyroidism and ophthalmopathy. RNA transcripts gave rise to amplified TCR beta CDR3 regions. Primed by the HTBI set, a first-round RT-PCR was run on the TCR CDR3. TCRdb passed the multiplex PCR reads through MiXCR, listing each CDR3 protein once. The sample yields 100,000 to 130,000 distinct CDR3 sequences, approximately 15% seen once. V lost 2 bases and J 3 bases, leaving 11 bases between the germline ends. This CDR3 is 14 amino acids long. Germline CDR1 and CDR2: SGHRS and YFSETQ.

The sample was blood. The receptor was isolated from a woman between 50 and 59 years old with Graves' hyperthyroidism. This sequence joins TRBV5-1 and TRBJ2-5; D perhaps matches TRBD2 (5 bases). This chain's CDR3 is CASSFGGGEETQYF. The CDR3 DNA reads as TGCGCCAGCAGCTTCGGTGGAGGAGAAGAGACCCAGTACTTC.